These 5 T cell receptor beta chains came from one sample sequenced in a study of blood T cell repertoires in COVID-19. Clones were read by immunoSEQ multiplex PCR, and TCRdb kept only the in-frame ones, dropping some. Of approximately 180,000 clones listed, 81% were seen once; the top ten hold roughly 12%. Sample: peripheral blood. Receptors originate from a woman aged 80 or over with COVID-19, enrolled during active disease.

This CDR3 reads CGGGVGYEQFF. In nucleotides, the CDR3 is TGTGGCGGGGGCGTAGGGTATGAGCAGTTCTTC. The V and J genes are TRBV2 and TRBJ2-1, with D perhaps TRBD2 (7 bases). Germline V gene sequence: CDR1 SNHLY, CDR2 FYNNEI. The CDR3 runs 11 residues.

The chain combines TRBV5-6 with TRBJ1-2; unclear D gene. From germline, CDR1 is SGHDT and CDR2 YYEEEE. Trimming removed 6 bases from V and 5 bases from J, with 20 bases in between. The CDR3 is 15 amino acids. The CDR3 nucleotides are TGTGCCAGCACAACCCTATCCGAGGGATATTATGGCTACACCTTC. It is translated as CASTTLSEGYYGYTF.

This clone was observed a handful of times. In nucleotides, the CDR3 is TGTGCCAGCAGTTCCCGAGGGCAGGGGATGGCTGAAGCTTTCTTT. Its translation: CASSSRGQGMAEAFF. V and J are TRBV2 and TRBJ1-1, with D maybe TRBD1 (6 bases). Germline CDR1 SNHLY, CDR2 FYNNEI. The CDR3 is 15 residues long. V shed 5 bases and J shed 6 bases, with 19 bases lying between them.

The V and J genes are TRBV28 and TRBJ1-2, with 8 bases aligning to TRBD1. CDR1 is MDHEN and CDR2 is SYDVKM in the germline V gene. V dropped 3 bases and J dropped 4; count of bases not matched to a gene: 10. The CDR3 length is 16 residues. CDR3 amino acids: CASSFLTGGTFYGYTF. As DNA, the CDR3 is TGTGCCAGCAGTTTCCTAACAGGGGGTACTTTCTATGGCTACACCTTC.

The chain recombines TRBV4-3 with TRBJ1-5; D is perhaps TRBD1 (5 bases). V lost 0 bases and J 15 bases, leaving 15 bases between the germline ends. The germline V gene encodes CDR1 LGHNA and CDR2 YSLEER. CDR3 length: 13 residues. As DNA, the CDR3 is TGCGCCAGCAGCCAAGATATGGCAGGGCGCCCGCATTTT. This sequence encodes CASSQDMAGRPHF.